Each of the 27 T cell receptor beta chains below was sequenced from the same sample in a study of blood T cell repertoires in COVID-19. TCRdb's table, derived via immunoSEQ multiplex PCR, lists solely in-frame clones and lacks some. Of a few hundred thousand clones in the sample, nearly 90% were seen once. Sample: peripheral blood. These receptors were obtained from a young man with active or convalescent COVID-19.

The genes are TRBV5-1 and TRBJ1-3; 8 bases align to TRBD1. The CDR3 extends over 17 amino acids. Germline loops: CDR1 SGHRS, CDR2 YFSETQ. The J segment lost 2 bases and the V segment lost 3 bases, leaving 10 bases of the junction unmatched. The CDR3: CASSWRTGREAGNTIYF. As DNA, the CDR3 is TGCGCCAGCAGCTGGAGGACAGGGAGGGAAGCTGGAAACACCATATATTTT.

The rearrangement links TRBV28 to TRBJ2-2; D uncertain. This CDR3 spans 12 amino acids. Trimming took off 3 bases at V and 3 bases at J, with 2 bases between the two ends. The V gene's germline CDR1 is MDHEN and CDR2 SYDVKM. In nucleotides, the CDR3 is TGTGCCAGCAGTTTCGACACCGGGGAGCTGTTTTTT. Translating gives CASSFDTGELFF.

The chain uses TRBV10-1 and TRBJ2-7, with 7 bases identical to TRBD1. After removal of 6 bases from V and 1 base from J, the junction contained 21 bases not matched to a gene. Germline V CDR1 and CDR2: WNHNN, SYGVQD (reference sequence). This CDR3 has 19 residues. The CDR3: CASRGSPRGYSIPSYEQYF. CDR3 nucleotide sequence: TGCGCCAGCAGGGGGTCCCCCAGGGGGTATTCCATCCCGTCCTACGAGCAGTACTTC.

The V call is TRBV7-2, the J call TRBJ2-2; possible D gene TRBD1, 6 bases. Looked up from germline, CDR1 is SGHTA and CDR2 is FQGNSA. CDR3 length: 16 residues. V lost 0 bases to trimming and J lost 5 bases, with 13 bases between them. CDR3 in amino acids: CASSLADRWATGELFF. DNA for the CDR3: TGTGCCAGCAGCTTAGCCGACAGGTGGGCGACCGGGGAGCTGTTTTTT.

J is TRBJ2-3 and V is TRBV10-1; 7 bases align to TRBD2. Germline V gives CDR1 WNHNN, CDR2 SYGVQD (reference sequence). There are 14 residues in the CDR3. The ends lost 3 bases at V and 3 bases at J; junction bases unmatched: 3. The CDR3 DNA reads TGCGCCAGCAGTGATCACGGGGGGACAGATACGCAGTATTTT. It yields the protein CASSDHGGTDTQYF.

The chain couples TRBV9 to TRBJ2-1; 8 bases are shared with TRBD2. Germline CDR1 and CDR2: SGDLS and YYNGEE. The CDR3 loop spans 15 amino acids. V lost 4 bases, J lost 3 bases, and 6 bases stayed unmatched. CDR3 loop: CASSSSGGHYNEQFF. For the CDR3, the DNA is TGTGCCAGCAGCTCCAGCGGGGGCCACTACAATGAGCAGTTCTTC.

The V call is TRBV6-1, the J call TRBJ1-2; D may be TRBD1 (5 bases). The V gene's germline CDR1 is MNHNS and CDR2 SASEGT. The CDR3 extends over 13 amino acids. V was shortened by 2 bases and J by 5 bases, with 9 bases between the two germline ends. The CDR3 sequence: CASSELGDYGYTF. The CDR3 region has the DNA TGTGCCAGCAGTGAACTAGGGGATTATGGCTACACCTTC.

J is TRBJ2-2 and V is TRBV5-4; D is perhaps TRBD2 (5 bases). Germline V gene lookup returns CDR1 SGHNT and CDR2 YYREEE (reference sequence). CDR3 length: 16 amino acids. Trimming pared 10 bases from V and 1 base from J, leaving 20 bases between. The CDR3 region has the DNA TGTGCCTTCCGAGGCCGGACTGGAGAGAACACCGGGGAGCTGTTTTTT. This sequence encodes CAFRGRTGENTGELFF.

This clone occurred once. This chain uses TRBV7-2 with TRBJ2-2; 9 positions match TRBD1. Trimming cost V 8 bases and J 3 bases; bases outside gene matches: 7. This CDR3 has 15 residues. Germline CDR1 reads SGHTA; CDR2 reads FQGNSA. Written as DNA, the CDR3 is TGTGCCAGCGGAGCGGGACAGGGTTACACCGGGGAGCTGTTTTTT. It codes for CASGAGQGYTGELFF.

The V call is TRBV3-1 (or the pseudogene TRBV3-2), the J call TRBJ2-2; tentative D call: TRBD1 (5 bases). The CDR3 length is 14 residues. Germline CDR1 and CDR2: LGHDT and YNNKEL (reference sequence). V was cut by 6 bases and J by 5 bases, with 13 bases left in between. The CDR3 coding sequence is TGTGCCAGCAGTCCCGACAGTAGAACCGGGGAGCTGTTTTTT. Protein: CASSPDSRTGELFF.

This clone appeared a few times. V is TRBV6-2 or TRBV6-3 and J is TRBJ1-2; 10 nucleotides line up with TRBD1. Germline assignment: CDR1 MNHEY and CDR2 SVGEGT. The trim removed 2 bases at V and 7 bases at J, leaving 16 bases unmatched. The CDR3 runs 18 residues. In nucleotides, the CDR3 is TGTGCCAGCAGTTACGATCCCGCCGCCGGGACAGGGGCCCTTGGCTACACCTTC. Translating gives CASSYDPAAGTGALGYTF.

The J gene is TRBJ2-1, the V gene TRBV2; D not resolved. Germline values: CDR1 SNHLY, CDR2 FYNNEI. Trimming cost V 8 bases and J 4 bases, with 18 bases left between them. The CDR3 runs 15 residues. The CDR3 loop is CASSRPPGEYNEQFF. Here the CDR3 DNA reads TGTGCCAGCTCCCGTCCCCCTGGAGAGTACAATGAGCAGTTCTTC.

The CDR3, as DNA: TGCGCCAGCAGCCAAGAGTGGGGGGAGTCCTACGAGCAGTACTTC. Amino acids: CASSQEWGESYEQYF. V and J are TRBV4-1 and TRBJ2-7; possible D gene TRBD2, 6 bases. CDR3 length equals 15 residues. Trimming stripped 0 bases from V and 1 base from J, with 10 bases between. Per the germline V gene, CDR1 is MGHRA and CDR2 is YSYEKL.

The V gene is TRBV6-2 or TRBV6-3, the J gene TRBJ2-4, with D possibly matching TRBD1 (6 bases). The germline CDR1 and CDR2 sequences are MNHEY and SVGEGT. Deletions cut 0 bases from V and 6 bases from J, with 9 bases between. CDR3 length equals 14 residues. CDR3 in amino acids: CASSYSKGGNIQYF. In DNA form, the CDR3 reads TGTGCCAGCAGTTACTCGAAAGGGGGAAACATTCAGTACTTC.

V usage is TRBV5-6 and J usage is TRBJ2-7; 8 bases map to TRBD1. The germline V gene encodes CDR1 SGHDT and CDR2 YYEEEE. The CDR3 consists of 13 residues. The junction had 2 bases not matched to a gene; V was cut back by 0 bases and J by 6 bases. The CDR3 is CASSLVTGVEQYF. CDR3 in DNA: TGTGCCAGCAGCTTGGTGACAGGGGTCGAGCAGTACTTC.

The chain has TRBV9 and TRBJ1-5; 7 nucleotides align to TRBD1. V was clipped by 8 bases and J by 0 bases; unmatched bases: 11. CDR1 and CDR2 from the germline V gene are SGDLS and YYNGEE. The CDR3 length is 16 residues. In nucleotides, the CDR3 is TGTGCCAGGGAATACCGACAGGGATATAGCAATCAGCCCCAGCATTTT. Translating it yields CAREYRQGYSNQPQHF.

The CDR3, as DNA: TGTGCCAGCAGTATCCCGACACCGACAAAGGATTCACCCCTCCACTTT. Protein: CASSIPTPTKDSPLHF. The chain is built from TRBV27 and TRBJ1-6, with D hard to call. Trimming removed 5 bases at V and 8 bases at J, with 19 bases between. In germline, CDR1 is MNHEY, CDR2 SMNVEV (reference sequence). This CDR3 region has 16 residues.

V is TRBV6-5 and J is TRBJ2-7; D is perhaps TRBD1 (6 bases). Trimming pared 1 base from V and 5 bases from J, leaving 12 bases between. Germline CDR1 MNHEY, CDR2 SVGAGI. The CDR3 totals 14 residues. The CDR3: CASSYLVRGNEQYF. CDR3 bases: TGTGCCAGCAGTTACTTGGTCAGGGGAAACGAGCAGTACTTC.

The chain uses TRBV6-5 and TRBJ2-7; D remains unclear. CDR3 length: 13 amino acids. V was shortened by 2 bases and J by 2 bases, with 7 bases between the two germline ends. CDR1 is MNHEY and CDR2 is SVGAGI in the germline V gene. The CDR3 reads CASSYTKAYEQYF. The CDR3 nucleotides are TGTGCCAGCAGTTACACAAAAGCCTACGAGCAGTACTTC.

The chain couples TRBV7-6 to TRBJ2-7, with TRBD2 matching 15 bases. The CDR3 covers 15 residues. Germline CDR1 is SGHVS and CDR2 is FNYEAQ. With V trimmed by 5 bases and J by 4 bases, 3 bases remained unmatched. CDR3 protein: CASSRGTSGGYEQYF. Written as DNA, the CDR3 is TGTGCCAGCAGCCGAGGGACTAGCGGGGGGTACGAGCAGTACTTC.

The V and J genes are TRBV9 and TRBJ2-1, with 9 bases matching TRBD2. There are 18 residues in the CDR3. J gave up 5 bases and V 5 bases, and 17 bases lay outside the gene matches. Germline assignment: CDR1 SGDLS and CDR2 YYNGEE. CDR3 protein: CASSVRPSGALVNNEQFF. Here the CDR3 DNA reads TGTGCCAGCAGTGTACGTCCTAGCGGGGCCCTGGTAAACAATGAGCAGTTCTTC.

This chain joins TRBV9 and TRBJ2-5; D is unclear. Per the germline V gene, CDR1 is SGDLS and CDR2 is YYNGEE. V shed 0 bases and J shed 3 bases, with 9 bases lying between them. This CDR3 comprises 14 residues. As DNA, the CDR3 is TGTGCCAGCAGCGTAGCGGGTGGAGAAGAGACCCAGTACTTC. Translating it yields CASSVAGGEETQYF. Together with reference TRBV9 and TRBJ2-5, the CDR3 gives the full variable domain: DSGVTQTPKHLITATGQRVTLRCSPRSGDLSVYWYQQSLDQGLQFLIQYYNGEERAKGNILERFSAQQFPDLHSELNLSSLELGDSALYFCASSVAGGEETQYFGPGTRLLVL.

The CDR3 bases are TGTGCCAACCGGGACAGGGAGGGTCTTGGCTACACCTTC. Protein product: CANRDREGLGYTF. The chain couples TRBV10-3 to TRBJ1-2, with 9 bases matching TRBD1. The germline CDR1 and CDR2 sequences are ENHRY and SYGVKD. The CDR3 extends over 13 amino acids. V dropped 10 bases and J dropped 7; count of bases not matched to a gene: 10.

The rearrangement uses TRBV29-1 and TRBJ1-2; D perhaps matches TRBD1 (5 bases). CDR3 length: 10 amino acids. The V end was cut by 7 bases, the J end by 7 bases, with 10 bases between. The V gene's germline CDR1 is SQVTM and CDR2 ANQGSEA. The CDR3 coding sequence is TGCAGCGCTCGGGACTCTGGCTACACCTTC. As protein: CSARDSGYTF.

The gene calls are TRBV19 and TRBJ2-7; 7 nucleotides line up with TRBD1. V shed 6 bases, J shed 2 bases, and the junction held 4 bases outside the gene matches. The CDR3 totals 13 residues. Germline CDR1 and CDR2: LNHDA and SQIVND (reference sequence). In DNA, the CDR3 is TGTGCCAGTAGGAAAGGGGGCGCCTACGAGCAGTACTTC. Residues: CASRKGGAYEQYF.

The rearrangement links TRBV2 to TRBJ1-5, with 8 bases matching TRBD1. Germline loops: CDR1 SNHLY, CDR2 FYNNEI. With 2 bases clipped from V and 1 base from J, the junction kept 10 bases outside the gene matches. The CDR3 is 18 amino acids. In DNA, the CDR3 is TGTGCCAGCAGTGAATACGGGACAGGAGCCGGGAGCAATCAGCCCCAGCATTTT. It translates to CASSEYGTGAGSNQPQHF.

In DNA form, the CDR3 reads TGTGCCAGCAATCCCCGGAGCAGGGGCACAGATACGCAGTATTTT. Amino acid sequence: CASNPRSRGTDTQYF. The chain carries TRBV6-5 and TRBJ2-3, with D perhaps TRBD1 (5 bases). The germline V gene encodes CDR1 MNHEY and CDR2 SVGAGI. This CDR3 has 15 amino acids. With 7 bases removed from V and 1 base from J, the gap between germline ends came to 15 bases.